The 5 T cell receptor beta chains presented below share a single source sample, sequenced in a study of post-analysis software for immune sequencing data. General observations from the study: Higher frequency in patients than in controls was seen for roughly five TRBV segments, with TRBV5-6, TRBV5-1 and TRBV20-1 among them.

Sequencing libraries made from TCR beta cDNA carried unique molecular identifiers. TCRdb recomputed calls from the PCR reads with MiXCR, one row per CDR3 protein. Of some 370,000 distinct CDR3 sequences listed, around a third are singletons. These receptors' targets are unknown. The sequenced material came from blood. The receptors originated from a girl aged 5-17 years with multiple sclerosis.

This chain uses TRBV12-3 or TRBV12-4 with TRBJ2-1; TRBD2 agrees at 7 bases. After removal of 0 bases from V and 9 bases from J, the junction contained 8 bases not matched to a gene. The length of the CDR3 is 15 residues. Here the CDR3 reads CASSLASGYVIEQFF. As DNA, the CDR3 is TGTGCCAGCAGTTTAGCTAGCGGGTATGTGATTGAGCAGTTCTTC.

The rearrangement uses TRBV2 and TRBJ2-3; 9 bases map to TRBD2. The CDR3 runs 14 residues. The junction had 6 bases not matched to a gene; V was cut back by 4 bases and J by 7 bases. Germline V gene lookup returns CDR1 SNHLY and CDR2 FYNNEI. CDR3 nucleotide sequence: TGTGCCAGCAGTGTGACTAGCGGTTCAAATACGCAGTATTTT. It yields the protein CASSVTSGSNTQYF.

The chain combines TRBV4-2 with TRBJ1-2; D uncertain. The germline V and J ends were trimmed by 5 bases and 8 bases, with 9 bases remaining between them. The CDR3 is 11 residues long. CDR1 LGHNA and CDR2 YNFKEQ come from the germline V gene. This chain's CDR3 is CASSSDGGYTF. The CDR3 DNA is TGTGCCAGCAGCTCGGACGGGGGCTACACCTTC.

The CDR3 DNA sequence: TGTGCCAGCAGTCCCTTGGGAGGGGGGCCGAGCACAGATACGCAGTATTTT. Translated, it gives CASSPLGGGPSTDTQYF. J is TRBJ2-3 and V is TRBV28; possibly TRBD2 for D (7 bases). Trimming took 5 bases from V and 0 from J, leaving 18 bases between them. CDR3 length: 17 amino acids. Germline V lookup: CDR1 MDHEN, CDR2 SYDVKM.

The chain couples TRBV20-1 to TRBJ2-5, with D perhaps being TRBD1 or TRBD2 (5 bases each). V gave up 6 bases and J gave up 3 bases, with 17 bases separating them. Germline CDR1 reads DFQATT; CDR2 reads SNEGSKA (reference sequence). There are 14 residues in the CDR3. The CDR3 loop reads CSASPGQGEETQYF. The CDR3 coding sequence is TGCAGTGCCAGCCCGGGGCAAGGGGAAGAGACCCAGTACTTC.